One sample yielded the 3 T cell receptor beta chains listed below, sequenced in a study of blood T cell repertoires in COVID-19. Measured with immunoSEQ multiplex PCR; TCRdb has only the in-frame clones, and not every one. The table shows about 130,000 clones, with more than 75% occurring only once. Sequences were obtained from peripheral blood. These receptors all stem from a man aged 55 to 70 who had recovered from COVID-19.

V gene TRBV28 combines with J gene TRBJ1-2; a weak D match, TRBD1 (5 bases). V was cut by 7 bases and J by 8 bases, with 20 bases left in between. In germline, CDR1 is MDHEN, CDR2 SYDVKM. The CDR3 consists of 14 residues. CDR3 nucleotides: TGTGCCAGCATAGCTACAGGTACCCCCACGGGCTACACCTTC. As protein: CASIATGTPTGYTF.

This clone was observed a handful of times. This sequence joins TRBV6-2 or TRBV6-3 and TRBJ1-1; D is unresolved. The germline CDR1 and CDR2 sequences are MNHEY and SVGEGT. The CDR3 is made up of 14 amino acids. V was trimmed by 2 bases and J by 0 bases, leaving 7 bases between them. The CDR3 DNA reads as TGTGCCAGCAGTTACAACGCGGTGAACACTGAAGCTTTCTTT. Translating gives CASSYNAVNTEAFF.

This clone was seen ten or more times. The genes are TRBV6-5 and TRBJ1-6, with D possibly matching TRBD1 (6 bases). Trimming cost V 4 bases and J 10 bases, with 11 bases left between them. This CDR3 has 13 residues. Germline V gene sequence: CDR1 MNHEY, CDR2 SVGAGI. CDR3 protein: CASSFTGQSPLHF. As DNA, the CDR3 is TGTGCCAGCAGTTTTACAGGGCAGTCACCCCTCCACTTT.